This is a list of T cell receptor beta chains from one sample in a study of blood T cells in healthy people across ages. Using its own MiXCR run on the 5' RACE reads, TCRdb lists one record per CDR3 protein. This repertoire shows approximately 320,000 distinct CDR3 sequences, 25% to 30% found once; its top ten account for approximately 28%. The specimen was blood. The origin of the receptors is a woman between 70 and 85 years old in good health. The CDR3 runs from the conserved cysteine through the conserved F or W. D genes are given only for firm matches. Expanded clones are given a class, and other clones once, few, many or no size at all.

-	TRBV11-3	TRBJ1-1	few	CASSFSSGTGGKAFF	TGTGCCAGCAGCTTCTCTTCCGGTACGGGGGGAAAAGCTTTCTTT
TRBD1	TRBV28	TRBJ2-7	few	CASSTGTGTYEQYF	TGTGCCAGCAGTACGGGGACAGGGACCTACGAGCAGTACTTC
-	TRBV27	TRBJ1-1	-	CASSSPPLQGGIILGTEAFF	TGTGCCAGCAGTTCCCCTCCACTTCAGGGTGGAATAATATTGGGCACTGAAGCTTTCTTT
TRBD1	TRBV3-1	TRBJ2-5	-	CASSQGGQGRETQYF	TGTGCCAGCAGCCAAGGCGGACAGGGCAGAGAGACCCAGTACTTC
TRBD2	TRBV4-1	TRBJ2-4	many	CASSQVFTSGTKNIQYF	TGCGCCAGCAGCCAAGTCTTTACAAGCGGGACCAAAAACATTCAGTACTTC
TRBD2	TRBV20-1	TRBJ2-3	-	CSARTSGSRGDTQYF	TGCAGTGCTAGGACTAGCGGGAGCCGCGGGGATACGCAGTATTTT
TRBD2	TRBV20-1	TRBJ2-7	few	CSARDPSGGDYEQYF	TGCAGTGCTAGAGACCCTAGCGGGGGGGACTACGAGCAGTACTTC
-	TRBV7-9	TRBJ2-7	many	CASSGYWEQYF	TGTGCCAGCAGTGGGTACTGGGAGCAGTACTTC
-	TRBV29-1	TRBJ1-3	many	CSVTVRSGNTIYF	TGCAGCGTTACAGTGAGGTCTGGAAACACCATATATTTT
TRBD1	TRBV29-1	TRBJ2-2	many	CSGGTGASGELFF	TGCAGCGGGGGGACAGGGGCGTCCGGGGAGCTGTTTTTT
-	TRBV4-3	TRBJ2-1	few	CASSQEGGGQVVDEQFF	TGCGCCAGCAGCCAAGAGGGAGGAGGTCAGGTGGTGGATGAGCAGTTCTTC
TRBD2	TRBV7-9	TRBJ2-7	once	CASSPIRGLEVVGYEQYF	TGTGCCAGCAGCCCCATCCGTGGACTAGAAGTGGTCGGCTACGAGCAGTACTTC
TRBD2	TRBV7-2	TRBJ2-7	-	CASTQGLAGTYEQYF	TGTGCCAGCACCCAAGGACTAGCGGGGACCTACGAGCAGTACTTC
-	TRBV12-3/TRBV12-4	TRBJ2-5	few	CASSLSGFRGETQYF	TGTGCCAGCAGCCTCTCCGGGTTTAGGGGGGAGACCCAGTACTTC
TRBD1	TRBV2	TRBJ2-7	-	CASIGQARANLTLLSYEQYF	TGTGCCAGCATAGGACAGGCCCGGGCTAATTTGACCCTTCTCTCCTACGAGCAGTACTTC
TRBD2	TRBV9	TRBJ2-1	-	CASSVTSGGASEQFF	TGTGCCAGCAGCGTAACTAGCGGGGGGGCGAGTGAGCAGTTCTTC
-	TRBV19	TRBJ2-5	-	CASCPWGYQETQYF	TGTGCCAGTTGCCCTTGGGGGTACCAAGAGACCCAGTACTTC
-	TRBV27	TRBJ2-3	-	CATTRDQTQYF	TGTGCCACCACCCGGGACCAGACGCAGTATTTT
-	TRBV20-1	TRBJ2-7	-	CSAPRTANSYEQYF	TGCAGTGCTCCTCGGACTGCCAACTCCTACGAGCAGTACTTC
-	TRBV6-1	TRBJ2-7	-	CASLAGSVYEQYF	TGTGCCAGTCTAGCCGGGAGCGTGTACGAGCAGTACTTC
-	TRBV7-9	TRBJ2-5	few	CASDVASVETQYF	TGTGCCAGCGATGTTGCCAGCGTCGAGACCCAGTACTTC
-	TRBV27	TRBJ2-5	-	CASSSRETGQYF	TGTGCCAGCAGTTCTAGGGAGACGGGGCAGTACTTC
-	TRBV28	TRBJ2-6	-	CASSQTQNSGANVLTF	TGTGCCAGCAGTCAAACCCAGAATTCTGGGGCCAACGTCCTGACTTTC
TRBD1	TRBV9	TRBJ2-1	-	CASSVEGTGPNEQFF	TGTGCCAGCAGCGTAGAGGGGACAGGGCCCAATGAGCAGTTCTTC
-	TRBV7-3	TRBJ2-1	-	CASSSSGRNNEQFF	TGTGCCAGCAGCTCCAGCGGGCGGAACAATGAGCAGTTCTTC
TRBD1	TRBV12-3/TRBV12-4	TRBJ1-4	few	CASSFTGANEKLFF	TGTGCCAGCAGTTTTACAGGGGCCAATGAAAAACTGTTTTTT
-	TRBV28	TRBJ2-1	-	CASSLLGSVYEQFF	TGTGCCAGCAGTTTACTGGGGTCAGTGTATGAGCAGTTCTTC
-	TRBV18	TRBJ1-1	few	CASSAGGGRTEAFF	TGTGCCAGCTCAGCCGGCGGGGGTCGCACTGAAGCTTTCTTT
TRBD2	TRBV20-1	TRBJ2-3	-	CSASPSGRTDTQYF	TGCAGTGCTTCGCCTAGCGGGAGGACAGATACGCAGTATTTT
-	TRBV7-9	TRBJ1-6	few	CASSSGTGLTSSPPHF	TGTGCCAGCAGCTCTGGAACAGGGTTGACAAGTTCACCCCCCCACTTT
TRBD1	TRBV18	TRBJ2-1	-	CASSSLGQGAMNEQFF	TGTGCCAGCTCATCCTTGGGACAGGGGGCCATGAATGAGCAGTTCTTC
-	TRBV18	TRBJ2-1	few	CASSPLGAAYNEQFF	TGTGCCAGCTCACCTCTCGGGGCCGCCTACAATGAGCAGTTCTTC
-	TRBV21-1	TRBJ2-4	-	CASNPDRNIQYF	TGTGCCAGCAACCCGGACAGAAACATTCAGTACTTC
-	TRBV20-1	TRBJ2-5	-	CSARSVRETQYF	TGCAGTGCTAGATCCGTCCGGGAGACCCAGTACTTC
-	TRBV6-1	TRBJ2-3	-	CASSEVGVADTQYF	TGTGCCAGCAGTGAAGTGGGGGTTGCAGATACGCAGTATTTT
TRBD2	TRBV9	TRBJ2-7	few	CASSVAQAGALYEQYF	TGTGCCAGCAGCGTAGCACAAGCGGGAGCCCTTTACGAGCAGTACTTC
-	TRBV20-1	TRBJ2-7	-	CSARDPPAANSYEQYF	TGCAGTGCTAGAGATCCGCCAGCTGCAAATTCCTACGAGCAGTACTTC
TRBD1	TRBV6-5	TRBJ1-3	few	CASRNDRARNTIYF	TGTGCCAGCAGGAATGACAGGGCACGAAACACCATATATTTT
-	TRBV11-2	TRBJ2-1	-	CASSPHRDRYNEQFF	TGTGCCAGCAGCCCCCACCGGGACCGATACAATGAGCAGTTCTTC
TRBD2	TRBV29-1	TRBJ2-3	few	CSVGGAGDPDTQYF	TGCAGCGTTGGAGGAGCGGGAGATCCTGATACGCAGTATTTT
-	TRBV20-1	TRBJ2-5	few	CSARSREEGEQYF	TGCAGTGCTAGGAGCAGGGAAGAAGGAGAGCAGTACTTC
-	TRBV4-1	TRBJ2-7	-	CASSQDAAPGRYEQYF	TGCGCCAGCAGCCAAGATGCAGCTCCGGGGCGGTACGAGCAGTACTTC